These 32 T cell receptor beta chains originate from one sample sequenced in a study of blood T cell repertoires in COVID-19. Profiling relied on immunoSEQ multiplex PCR, and the TCRdb table lists in-frame clones only, not all of them. The data contain 11,000 to 15,000 clones, 90% of them singletons. Input material: peripheral blood. The receptor source for this set is a human donor in a cohort sampled during active COVID-19.

This chain connects TRBV7-6 to TRBJ2-1, with 8 bases identical to TRBD1. The CDR3 is 14 amino acids. The junction had 6 bases not matched to a gene; V was cut back by 4 bases and J by 7 bases. CDR1 is SGHVS, CDR2 FNYEAQ, per germline. The CDR3 spells CASSSRTGSNEQFF. In DNA form, the CDR3 reads TGTGCCAGCAGCTCCAGGACAGGGTCGAATGAGCAGTTCTTC.

The chain employs TRBV5-6 and TRBJ2-7; 10 nucleotides match TRBD2. The trim removed 0 bases at V and 7 bases at J, leaving 4 bases unmatched. This CDR3 region has 14 residues. Germline V gene sequence: CDR1 SGHDT, CDR2 YYEEEE. The CDR3 DNA sequence: TGTGCCAGCAGCTTGGCAGCGGGAGGGGATGAGCAGTACTTC. As protein: CASSLAAGGDEQYF. The full variable domain, its missing parts supplied by reference TRBV5-6 and TRBJ2-7, is DAGVTQSPTHLIKTRGQQVTLRCSPKSGHDTVSWYQQALGQGPQFIFQYYEEEERQRGNFPDRFSGHQFPNYSSELNVNALLLGDSALYLCASSLAAGGDEQYFGPGTRLTVT.

The V gene is TRBV7-8, the J gene TRBJ2-3, with D possibly TRBD2 on 6 matching bases. V gave up 3 bases and J gave up 0 bases, with 16 bases separating them. CDR3 length: 17 residues. Per germline, CDR1 SGHVS and CDR2 FQNEAQ. CDR3: CASSLGTSGFSTDTQYF. The CDR3 bases are TGTGCCAGCAGCTTGGGGACGAGCGGGTTTAGCACAGATACGCAGTATTTT.

This clone was found once. This chain links TRBV19 with TRBJ2-7, with D perhaps matching TRBD1 (5 bases). There are 15 residues in the CDR3. Germline V CDR1 and CDR2: LNHDA, SQIVND (reference sequence). V lost 3 bases and J 3 bases, leaving 15 bases between the germline ends. CDR3 in amino acids: CASSMAPPRDYEQYF. The CDR3 bases are TGTGCCAGTAGTATGGCTCCCCCCAGGGACTACGAGCAGTACTTC.

V gene TRBV3-1 (or the pseudogene TRBV3-2) combines with J gene TRBJ2-1; D possibly corresponds to TRBD2 (5 bases). The V gene lost 1 base and the J gene lost 0 bases, with 10 bases spanning the gap. The CDR3 spans 16 residues. The V gene's germline CDR1 is LGHDT and CDR2 YNNKEL (reference sequence). The CDR3 DNA follows: TGTGCCAGCAGCCAAGGGTTGAGCGGCTCCTACAATGAGCAGTTCTTC. Amino acid sequence: CASSQGLSGSYNEQFF.

CDR3 DNA sequence: TGTGCCAGCAGTGAAGAGGGACTGGCGGGAAATGAGCAGTTCTTC. Residues: CASSEEGLAGNEQFF. The chain couples TRBV2 to TRBJ2-1, with a possible D match to TRBD2 (6 bases). This CDR3 is built from 15 residues. Germline CDR1 and CDR2: SNHLY and FYNNEI. The V end lost 1 base, the J end lost 7 bases, and 14 bases lay between the germline ends. Drawing the rest from reference TRBV2 and TRBJ2-1, the complete variable domain is EPEVTQTPSHQVTQMGQEVILRCVPISNHLYFYWYRQILGQKVEFLVSFYNNEISEKSEIFDDQFSVERPDGSNFTLKIRSTKLEDSAMYFCASSEEGLAGNEQFFGPGTRLTVL.

This chain uses TRBV11-2 with TRBJ2-7; possible D gene TRBD2, 5 bases. Trimming shortened V by 5 bases and J by 3 bases, and 14 bases separated the two germline ends. CDR1 and CDR2 (germline): SGHAT, FQNNGV. There are 14 residues in the CDR3. The CDR3 DNA sequence: TGTGCCAGCAGCCCCGAGGGCCTGCGCTACGAGCAGTACTTC. It codes for CASSPEGLRYEQYF.

In this sample, this clone turned up once. The V and J genes are TRBV28 and TRBJ1-3, with 8 positions matching TRBD1. This CDR3 is built from 15 residues. Trimming cost V 5 bases and J 4 bases; bases outside gene matches: 7. CDR1 and CDR2 (germline): MDHEN, SYDVKM. CDR3: CASSADRGSGNTIYF. DNA for the CDR3: TGTGCCAGCAGTGCCGACAGGGGATCAGGAAACACCATATATTTT. The whole variable domain, filled in from reference TRBV28 and TRBJ1-3, reads DVKVTQSSRYLVKRTGEKVFLECVQDMDHENMFWYRQDPGLGLRLIYFSYDVKMKEKGDIPEGYSVSREKKERFSLILESASTNQTSMYLCASSADRGSGNTIYFGEGSWLTVV.

V is TRBV19 and J is TRBJ2-3; 9 bases agree with TRBD2. The V gene end was trimmed by 4 bases and the J gene end by 4 bases; junction bases not matched to a gene: 6. The CDR3 loop spans 15 amino acids. Germline CDR1 is LNHDA and CDR2 is SQIVND (reference sequence). The CDR3 spells CASSTERGASDTQYF. The CDR3 DNA reads TGTGCCAGTAGTACCGAGCGGGGGGCATCAGATACGCAGTATTTT. Complete variable domain (other parts from reference TRBV19 and TRBJ2-3): DGGITQSPKYLFRKEGQNVTLSCEQNLNHDAMYWYRQDPGQGLRLIYYSQIVNDFQKGDIAEGYSVSREKKESFPLTVTSAQKNPTAFYLCASSTERGASDTQYFGPGTRLTVL.

This chain uses TRBV2 with TRBJ2-3, with TRBD2 matching over 9 bases. Losses at the gene ends were 6 bases for V and 4 bases for J; bases not matched to a gene: 11. The CDR3 spans 16 residues. Germline V CDR1 and CDR2: SNHLY, FYNNEI. CDR3 amino acids: CASRRGLAITADTQYF. CDR3 sequence (DNA): TGTGCCAGCAGGAGGGGACTAGCTATTACGGCAGATACGCAGTATTTT.

CDR3 sequence (DNA): TGTGCCAGCTCCATCCCGGACTATAACTACGAGCAGTACTTC. This codes for CASSIPDYNYEQYF. The chain links TRBV18 to TRBJ2-7; tentatively, D is TRBD2 (6 bases). Trimming removed 6 bases at V and 3 bases at J, with 15 bases between. The CDR3 runs to 14 residues. From germline, CDR1 is KGHSH and CDR2 LQKENI.

In nucleotides, the CDR3 is TGTGCCAGCAGCTTAAGGCCCTTCGACAGGACCGATGGAACCGGGGAGCTGTTTTTT. It is translated as CASSLRPFDRTDGTGELFF. This chain uses TRBV7-2 with TRBJ2-2, with TRBD1 as a possible D gene (6 bases). CDR1 SGHTA and CDR2 FQGNSA come from the germline V gene. This CDR3 region has 19 residues. V was clipped by 2 bases and J by 5 bases, with 24 bases between them.

The V call is TRBV28, the J call TRBJ1-1; no firm D call. The CDR3 runs 14 residues. Germline CDR1 and CDR2: MDHEN and SYDVKM. The V gene lost 7 bases and the J gene lost 0 bases, with 12 bases spanning the gap. In DNA form, the CDR3 reads TGTGCCAGCACCGCCCCTTCTATGAACACTGAAGCTTTCTTT. This encodes CASTAPSMNTEAFF.

The rearrangement joins TRBV3-1 (or the pseudogene TRBV3-2) to TRBJ2-1, with 9 nucleotides matching TRBD1. Germline V gene lookup returns CDR1 LGHDT and CDR2 YNNKEL (reference sequence). The ends lost 1 base at V and 2 bases at J; junction bases unmatched: 6. CDR3 length: 17 residues. CDR3 DNA: TGTGCCAGCAGCCAAGGCCGGGGACAGGGCCCCTACAATGAGCAGTTCTTC. It specifies CASSQGRGQGPYNEQFF.

This clone has more than one count but fewer than ten. The chain combines TRBV7-3 with TRBJ2-2, with TRBD2 identical over 9 bases. V gave up 5 bases and J gave up 5 bases; unmatched junction bases: 9. Germline V gene sequence: CDR1 SGHTA, CDR2 FQGTGA. The CDR3 length is 16 residues. CDR3 sequence (DNA): TGTGCCAGCAGCCCCGGTAGCGGGGGAAATACCGGGGAGCTGTTTTTT. It is translated as CASSPGSGGNTGELFF.

This chain connects TRBV28 to TRBJ2-7; the match to TRBD1 covers 8 bases. CDR1 and CDR2 (germline): MDHEN, SYDVKM. Trimming removed 5 bases from V and 0 bases from J; junction bases left unmatched: 6. This CDR3 spans 15 amino acids. CDR3 bases: TGTGCCAGCAGTCGGACAGGGTCTTACTCCTACGAGCAGTACTTC. Translation gives CASSRTGSYSYEQYF.

This sequence joins TRBV28 and TRBJ1-5; maybe TRBD1 (6 bases). This CDR3 has 15 residues. V dropped 4 bases and J dropped 2 bases, with 12 bases sitting between them. CDR1 is MDHEN, CDR2 SYDVKM, per germline. Here the CDR3 DNA reads TGTGCCAGCAGTTCCCCAGGGGCCCGCAATCAGCCCCAGCATTTT. Amino acids: CASSSPGARNQPQHF. The whole variable domain, filled in from reference TRBV28 and TRBJ1-5, reads DVKVTQSSRYLVKRTGEKVFLECVQDMDHENMFWYRQDPGLGLRLIYFSYDVKMKEKGDIPEGYSVSREKKERFSLILESASTNQTSMYLCASSSPGARNQPQHFGDGTRLSIL.

The chain combines TRBV6-9 with TRBJ1-4, with 8 bases matching TRBD1. V dropped 6 bases and J dropped 8; count of bases not matched to a gene: 11. The CDR3 runs 15 residues. The germline V gene encodes CDR1 MNHGY and CDR2 SVAAGI. The chain's CDR3 is CASSYPRGPGEKLFF. The CDR3 bases are TGTGCCAGCAGCTATCCCAGGGGGCCAGGGGAAAAACTGTTTTTT.

This clone was detected a few times. The chain links TRBV5-1 to TRBJ2-3; TRBD2 matches at 8 bases. CDR1 and CDR2 from the germline V gene are SGHRS and YFSETQ. V was pared by 4 bases and J by 2 bases, with 9 bases of the junction left unmatched. The CDR3 runs 16 residues. In nucleotides, the CDR3 is TGCGCCAGCAGCCGCCGTGTAGCGGGGAACACAGATACGCAGTATTTT. Its translation: CASSRRVAGNTDTQYF.

This chain uses TRBV6-2 or TRBV6-3 with TRBJ2-1; 8 positions match TRBD2. Germline trimming cut 1 base from V and 10 bases from J; bases unmatched to any gene: 3. CDR3 length: 13 amino acids. The germline CDR1 and CDR2 sequences are MNHEY and SVGEGT. The CDR3 DNA is TGTGCCAGCAGTTACTTCCGCGGGGGGGAGCAGTTCTTC. It is translated as CASSYFRGGEQFF.

The chain combines TRBV29-1 with TRBJ1-2; the D gene is possibly TRBD1 (5 bases). Trimming removed 3 bases at V and 7 bases at J, with 18 bases between. There are 14 residues in the CDR3. The germline CDR1 and CDR2 sequences are SQVTM and ANQGSEA. The CDR3, as DNA: TGCAGCGTTGACCCTACCGACAGCCGACTTGGCTACACCTTC. Translation gives CSVDPTDSRLGYTF.

The V call is TRBV6-5, the J call TRBJ2-1, with TRBD2 identical over 8 bases. This CDR3 spans 14 amino acids. The germline CDR1 and CDR2 sequences are MNHEY and SVGAGI. V shed 7 bases and J 7 bases; nucleotides not matched to a gene: 9. The CDR3 coding sequence is TGTGCCAGCACATCGGGAGGGGCTGGAAATGAGCAGTTCTTC. Translated, it gives CASTSGGAGNEQFF.

The chain has TRBV6-6 and TRBJ2-7, with TRBD1 identical over 12 bases. Germline CDR1 MNHNY, CDR2 SVGAGI (reference sequence). The J segment lost 7 bases and the V segment lost 5 bases, leaving 9 bases of the junction unmatched. CDR3 length equals 15 residues. CDR3 sequence reads: CASSGAGQGAREQYF. The CDR3 bases are TGTGCCAGCAGTGGCGCGGGACAGGGGGCAAGGGAGCAGTACTTC.

The chain links TRBV29-1 to TRBJ2-5; TRBD2 is a possible D gene (7 bases). The V and J ends lost 3 bases and 4 bases respectively, with 12 bases between them. The germline V gene has CDR1 SQVTM and CDR2 ANQGSEA. CDR3 length: 13 residues. DNA for the CDR3: TGCAGCGTTGAGTTCGGGGGGCGAGAGACCCAGTACTTC. This gives the protein CSVEFGGRETQYF. Using reference TRBV29-1 and TRBJ2-5 for the parts outside the CDR3, the full variable domain is SAVISQKPSRDICQRGTSLTIQCQVDSQVTMMFWYRQQPGQSLTLIATANQGSEATYESGFVIDKFPISRPNLTFSTLTVSNMSPEDSSIYLCSVEFGGRETQYFGPGTRLLVL.

The V gene is TRBV7-2, the J gene TRBJ1-2; D unclear. The CDR3 has 14 amino acids. From germline, CDR1 is SGHTA and CDR2 FQGNSA. The V end lost 2 bases, the J end lost 1 base, and 8 bases lay between the germline ends. Here the CDR3 reads CASSLFVGNYGYTF. CDR3 sequence (DNA): TGTGCCAGCAGCTTATTCGTCGGTAACTATGGCTACACCTTC.

This clone came up a few times. V usage is TRBV30 and J usage is TRBJ1-5; D unresolved. The CDR3 totals 15 residues. Germline lookup yields CDR1 GTSNPN and CDR2 SVGIG (reference sequence). The V gene lost 2 bases and the J gene lost 2 bases, with 13 bases spanning the gap. The CDR3 DNA is TGTGCCTGGAGTCCAACCTTCGGTGGCAATCAGCCCCAGCATTTT. Translated, it gives CAWSPTFGGNQPQHF.

The chain links TRBV11-2 to TRBJ2-3, with 13 bases lining up with TRBD2. CDR3 length: 18 amino acids. Germline loops: CDR1 SGHAT, CDR2 FQNNGV. With 2 bases clipped from V and 0 bases from J, the junction kept 5 bases outside the gene matches. This CDR3 reads CASSLMGLAGSSTDTQYF. Written as DNA, the CDR3 is TGTGCCAGCAGCTTAATGGGACTAGCGGGATCAAGCACAGATACGCAGTATTTT. The whole variable domain, remainder taken from reference TRBV11-2 and TRBJ2-3, is EAGVAQSPRYKIIEKRQSVAFWCNPISGHATLYWYQQILGQGPKLLIQFQNNGVVDDSQLPKDRFSAERLKGVDSTLKIQPAKLEDSAVYLCASSLMGLAGSSTDTQYFGPGTRLTVL.

The gene calls are TRBV5-1 and TRBJ2-4; perhaps TRBD2 as D (5 bases). Germline CDR1 and CDR2: SGHRS and YFSETQ. Trimming took 4 bases from V and 0 from J, leaving 8 bases between them. The CDR3 is 14 amino acids. The CDR3 loop is CASSISAAKNIQYF. The CDR3 DNA is TGCGCCAGCAGCATTAGCGCAGCCAAAAACATTCAGTACTTC.

This sequence joins TRBV11-2 and TRBJ1-2, with 8 bases lining up with TRBD1. V shed 5 bases, J shed 7 bases, and the junction held 21 bases outside the gene matches. Germline loops: CDR1 SGHAT, CDR2 FQNNGV. This CDR3 is 18 amino acids long. The DNA for the CDR3 is TGTGCCAGCAGCCCCCTCCGGACAGGGAACCCCCATATGGGTGGCTACACCTTC. Protein product: CASSPLRTGNPHMGGYTF.

The chain is built from TRBV19 and TRBJ2-1; D gene ambiguous. CDR3 size: 16 residues. V lost 2 bases and J 2 bases, leaving 13 bases between the germline ends. CDR1 is LNHDA and CDR2 is SQIVND in the germline V gene (reference sequence). The CDR3 nucleotides read TGTGCCAGTAGTATATTTAGTACAGAGCCCTACAATGAGCAGTTCTTC. It translates to CASSIFSTEPYNEQFF.

The chain has TRBV30 and TRBJ1-2; 10 bases are shared with TRBD1. The CDR3 extends over 13 amino acids. The V segment lost 5 bases and the J segment 2 bases; nucleotides outside the gene matches: 2. CDR1 GTSNPN and CDR2 SVGIG come from the germline V gene (reference sequence). The CDR3 spells CAWGGQGNYGYTF. In nucleotides, the CDR3 is TGTGCCTGGGGGGGACAGGGGAACTATGGCTACACCTTC.

V and J are TRBV28 and TRBJ2-5; 8 nucleotides align to TRBD2. Germline loops: CDR1 MDHEN, CDR2 SYDVKM. With 7 bases clipped from V and 5 bases from J, the junction kept 6 bases outside the gene matches. This CDR3 is 13 amino acids long. The CDR3 DNA is TGTGCCAGCAAACGGGGGGGCATGGAGACCCAGTACTTC. It yields the protein CASKRGGMETQYF. Looking up the rest from reference TRBV28 and TRBJ2-5 gives the full variable domain: DVKVTQSSRYLVKRTGEKVFLECVQDMDHENMFWYRQDPGLGLRLIYFSYDVKMKEKGDIPEGYSVSREKKERFSLILESASTNQTSMYLCASKRGGMETQYFGPGTRLLVL.